The present TCR beta chain was sequenced within a study of OX40 agonist ivuxolimab in advanced cancers. Across the whole study: Patients received ivuxolimab, an agonistic anti-OX40 (CD134) antibody.

Systemic immunosuppression or autoimmune disease history was grounds to exclude patients. Clones were sequenced by immunoSEQ multiplex PCR, and TCRdb holds only the in-frame ones, with some missing. The sample holds roughly 66,000 clones, 75% to 90% seen once. With respect to this clone: Its antigen is undetermined.

Trimming removed 2 bases from V and 6 bases from J, with 14 bases in between. This CDR3 is 15 amino acids long. The germline gives CDR1 MNHEY, CDR2 SVGAGI. Broader study findings: The mean number of expanded clones was higher in CD8+ T cells than in CD4+. The CD4+ and CD8+ T cells in the blood had expanded clonally by week 6 at 0.1 to 3.0 mg/kg.

The source is an adult with an advanced solid tumor such as melanoma, head and neck, liver or kidney cancer. Specimen: CD4+ or CD8+ T cells sorted from blood, collected in a trial of the OX40 agonist ivuxolimab. The chain carries TRBV6-5 and TRBJ1-5; D is undetermined. DNA of the CDR3: TGTGCCAGCAGTTACGAGGGCCCGGGAGGTCAGCCCCAGCATTTT. This codes for CASSYEGPGGQPQHF.